The rows below give T cell receptor beta chains drawn from one sample of a study of blood T cell repertoires in COVID-19. Profiling relied on immunoSEQ multiplex PCR, and the TCRdb table lists in-frame clones only, not all of them. The sample lists more than 200,000 clones, roughly 90% occurring once. The sequencing sample was made of PBMCs or T cells enriched from blood (not recorded which). The receptor set was obtained from a woman younger than 45 with acute COVID-19. CDR3s include the opening cysteine and the closing phenylalanine or tryptophan. A D gene is named only where the DNA matches it firmly. Only some rows state a clone size, as once, few, many or a class for expanded clones.

CDR3: CASSTGDTSSYNEQFF
DNA: TGTGCCAGTAGCACAGGGGACACCAGCTCCTACAATGAGCAGTTCTTC
size: -
length: 16
D: TRBD1
J: TRBJ2-1
V: TRBV19

CDR3: CASSERAGLADTQYF
DNA: TGTGCCAGCAGTGAGCGGGCAGGACTTGCAGATACGCAGTATTTT
size: -
length: 15
D: -
J: TRBJ2-3
V: TRBV6-1

CDR3: CASSDTPSSYNEQFF
DNA: TGTGCCAGCAGTGACACCCCGAGCTCCTACAATGAGCAGTTCTTC
size: -
length: 15
D: -
J: TRBJ2-1
V: TRBV28

CDR3: CASSSGGGASGALYNEQFF
DNA: TGTGCCAGCAGCTCAGGAGGTGGGGCTAGCGGGGCGTTATACAATGAGCAGTTCTTC
size: -
length: 19
D: TRBD2
J: TRBJ2-1
V: TRBV11-3

CDR3: CASRRTGEKLFF
DNA: TGTGCCAGCAGACGGACAGGTGAAAAACTGTTTTTT
size: few
length: 12
D: TRBD1
J: TRBJ1-4
V: TRBV7-9

CDR3: CASSPRESGTGFSPLHF
DNA: TGTGCCAGCTCACCAAGAGAGAGCGGGACAGGGTTTTCACCCCTCCACTTT
size: -
length: 17
D: TRBD1
J: TRBJ1-6
V: TRBV18

CDR3: CAISEQGTTSYNEQFF
DNA: TGTGCCATCAGTGAGCAGGGAACTACTTCCTACAATGAGCAGTTCTTC
size: -
length: 16
D: -
J: TRBJ2-1
V: TRBV10-3

CDR3: CATSFRGIVGGELFF
DNA: TGTGCCACCAGCTTCAGGGGGATCGTGGGCGGGGAGCTGTTTTTT
size: -
length: 15
D: TRBD1
J: TRBJ2-2
V: TRBV10-3

CDR3: CASSFLAGSQETQYF
DNA: TGTGCCAGCAGCTTTCTAGCGGGAAGCCAAGAGACCCAGTACTTC
size: once
length: 15
D: TRBD2
J: TRBJ2-5
V: TRBV5-6

CDR3: CASSRNSGVNEQFF
DNA: TGTGCCAGCAGCCGGAATAGCGGGGTCAATGAGCAGTTCTTC
size: -
length: 14
D: TRBD2
J: TRBJ2-1
V: TRBV3-1/TRBV3-2

CDR3: CASSFSIGGTRLNEQFF
DNA: TGTGCCAGCAGCTTCTCCATTGGGGGGACTCGTTTAAATGAGCAGTTCTTC
size: -
length: 17
D: -
J: TRBJ2-1
V: TRBV7-9

CDR3: CASSNPGSLSGRGYNEQFF
DNA: TGTGCCAGTAGTAACCCGGGGTCACTTAGCGGGAGGGGGTACAATGAGCAGTTCTTC
size: -
length: 19
D: TRBD2
J: TRBJ2-1
V: TRBV19

CDR3: CASSLGLNTGELFF
DNA: TGTGCCAGCAGTCTGGGACTCAACACCGGGGAGCTGTTTTTT
size: -
length: 14
D: -
J: TRBJ2-2
V: TRBV28

CDR3: CASSTHREPESPLHF
DNA: TGTGCCAGCAGCACGCACCGGGAACCTGAGTCACCCCTCCACTTT
size: -
length: 15
D: -
J: TRBJ1-6
V: TRBV25-1

CDR3: CASSPGTSGTNEQFF
DNA: TGCGCCAGCAGCCCCGGGACTAGCGGGACCAATGAGCAGTTCTTC
size: -
length: 15
D: TRBD2
J: TRBJ2-1
V: TRBV5-1

CDR3: CASSFQDSSTDTQYF
DNA: TGTGCCAGCAGCTTCCAGGATTCTAGCACAGATACGCAGTATTTT
size: -
length: 15
D: -
J: TRBJ2-3
V: TRBV11-2

CDR3: CATSRDLTSGTYEQYF
DNA: TGTGCCACCAGCAGAGATCTTACTAGCGGGACCTACGAGCAGTACTTC
size: -
length: 16
D: TRBD2
J: TRBJ2-7
V: TRBV15

CDR3: CASSQDGTGEEKLFF
DNA: TGTGCCAGCAGCCAAGACGGGACAGGCGAAGAAAAACTGTTTTTT
size: few
length: 15
D: TRBD1
J: TRBJ1-4
V: TRBV9

CDR3: CASSFAEAYEQYF
DNA: TGTGCCAGCAGCTTCGCGGAAGCCTACGAGCAGTACTTC
size: -
length: 13
D: -
J: TRBJ2-7
V: TRBV7-2

CDR3: CASSQLRGLAGENEQFF
DNA: TGCGCCAGCAGCCAGTTACGGGGACTAGCGGGAGAGAATGAGCAGTTCTTC
size: -
length: 17
D: TRBD2
J: TRBJ2-1
V: TRBV4-3

CDR3: CASRRATDGTPTKQYF
DNA: TGTGCAAGTCGCAGAGCCACAGATGGGACTCCTACGAAGCAGTACTTC
size: -
length: 16
D: -
J: TRBJ2-7
V: TRBV12-2

CDR3: CASSSGGSSYNSPLHF
DNA: TGTGCCAGCAGCAGTGGGGGGAGCTCCTATAATTCACCCCTCCACTTT
size: -
length: 16
D: -
J: TRBJ1-6
V: TRBV9

CDR3: CASERTGYNEQFF
DNA: TGTGCCAGCGAACGGACGGGGTACAATGAGCAGTTCTTC
size: -
length: 13
D: -
J: TRBJ2-1
V: TRBV12-3/TRBV12-4

CDR3: CAWSVPGTVSSYNEQFF
DNA: TGTGCCTGGAGTGTACCGGGGACAGTGAGCTCCTACAATGAGCAGTTCTTC
size: -
length: 17
D: TRBD1
J: TRBJ2-1
V: TRBV30

CDR3: CASSKSLVSTPGDTQYF
DNA: TGCGCCAGCAGCAAAAGCCTAGTTAGTACGCCCGGAGATACGCAGTATTTT
size: -
length: 17
D: -
J: TRBJ2-3
V: TRBV5-1

CDR3: CATSRDGNGQAKAFF
DNA: TGTGCCACCAGCAGAGATGGGAACGGACAGGCTAAAGCTTTCTTT
size: -
length: 15
D: TRBD1
J: TRBJ1-1
V: TRBV15

CDR3: CASSKGTFDEQFF
DNA: TGTGCCAGTAGTAAAGGGACATTCGATGAGCAGTTCTTC
size: -
length: 13
D: -
J: TRBJ2-1
V: TRBV19

CDR3: CASSLGGQFSYEQYF
DNA: TGTGCCAGCAGCTTAGGGGGACAGTTCTCCTATGAGCAGTACTTC
size: -
length: 15
D: TRBD1
J: TRBJ2-7
V: TRBV7-2